The text below deals with one T cell receptor beta chain. H&E slides confirmed each diagnosis, reviewed by two pathologists independently. This table comes from immunoSEQ multiplex PCR, and its TCRdb copy is limited to in-frame clones, with some not included. The table lists around 11,000 clones, approximately 81% of them singletons. This record comes from a study of immune evolution from preneoplasia to lung adenocarcinoma. This sequence was found in an older person with lung adenocarcinoma. Source material: FFPE minimally invasive lung adenocarcinoma tissue.

The CDR3 DNA sequence: TGCGCCAGCAGCTTGATCACCGGGGGAACCTACAATGAGCAGTTCTTC. Amino acid sequence: CASSLITGGTYNEQFF. The rearrangement uses TRBV5-1 and TRBJ2-1, with D possibly matching TRBD2 (6 bases). CDR1 is SGHRS and CDR2 is YFSETQ in the germline V gene. CDR3 size: 16 residues. Between the trimmed V and J ends, which lost 1 base and 2 bases, there was a span of 13 bases.